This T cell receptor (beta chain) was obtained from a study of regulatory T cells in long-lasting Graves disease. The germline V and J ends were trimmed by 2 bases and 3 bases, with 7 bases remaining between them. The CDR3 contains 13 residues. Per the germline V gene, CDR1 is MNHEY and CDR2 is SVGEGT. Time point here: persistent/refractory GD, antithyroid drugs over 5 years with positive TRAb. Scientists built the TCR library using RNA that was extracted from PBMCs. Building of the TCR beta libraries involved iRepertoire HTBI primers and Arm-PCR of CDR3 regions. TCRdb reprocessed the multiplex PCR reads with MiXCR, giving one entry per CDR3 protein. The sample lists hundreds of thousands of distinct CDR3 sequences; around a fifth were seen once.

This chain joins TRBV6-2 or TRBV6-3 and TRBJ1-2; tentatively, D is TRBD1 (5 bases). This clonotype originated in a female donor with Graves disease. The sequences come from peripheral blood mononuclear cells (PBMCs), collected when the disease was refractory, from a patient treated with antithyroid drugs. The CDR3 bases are TGTGCCAGCAGTTACGGGGCGGACTATGGCTACACCTTC. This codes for CASSYGADYGYTF.